This TCR beta chain was profiled in a study of shared clonotypes between healthy human individuals. The CDR3 runs to 13 residues. Germline CDR1 MDHEN, CDR2 SYDVKM. The germline V and J ends were trimmed by 3 bases and 7 bases, with 10 bases remaining between them. Terminally differentiated effector memory CD45RA+ cells were excluded by CCR7 positive selection of CD45RO-negative cells. Sequenced by immunoSEQ multiplex PCR; TCRdb stores in-frame clones only, minus some. This table has some 2,100,000 clones, 93% appearing once. Concerning this clone: Antigen: not known.

General observations from the study: Clonotypes which were not shared had lower generation probabilities than clonotypes that all four donors shared.

The sequencing sample was made of naive CD8+ T cells from PBMCs. J is TRBJ1-3 and V is TRBV28; D perhaps matches TRBD1 (5 bases). The TCR originated in a man aged 18 to 29 in good health. Some clones in this sample may be carry-over from other donors' samples. The CDR3 spells CASSFSGNNTIYF. The CDR3 DNA follows: TGTGCCAGCAGTTTTTCAGGGAACAACACCATATATTTT.